This T cell receptor beta chain was obtained from a study of cytomegalovirus exposure and HLA in healthy donors. Broader study findings: Investigators reported over 150 TCR beta chains as tied to cytomegalovirus. Association of a missense DCLRE1C variant with TCR beta V- and J-gene trimming was reported in a later analysis. According to a later analysis, donors in an Asian-associated ancestry cluster reportedly had fewer N-insertions than the 666-donor mean.

Healthy people donating bone marrow made up the donors. A remark on this clone: Antigen unknown.

Vbeta (60) and Jbeta (13) primers were used in the PCR. Generated by immunoSEQ multiplex PCR, the TCRdb table keeps only in-frame clones and is missing some. The data hold some 150,000 clones, with roughly 85% observed a single time. The ends lost 4 bases at V and 5 bases at J; junction bases unmatched: 21. CDR1 and CDR2 from the germline V gene are SGHTA and FQGNSA. The CDR3 contains 19 residues. This sequence was found in a woman between 18 and 29 years old in good health and CMV-seronegative. J is TRBJ2-7 and V is TRBV7-2; 9 bases are shared with TRBD2. Sequenced input: PBMCs. In DNA, the CDR3 is TGTGCCAGCAGCTACAGCGGGGGGCCTATCACCCTTCCCGCCGACGAGCAGTACTTC. Its protein is CASSYSGGPITLPADEQYF. The entire variable domain, with the rest obtained from reference TRBV7-2 and TRBJ2-7, is as follows: GAGVSQSPSNKVTEKGKDVELRCDPISGHTALYWYRQSLGQGLEFLIYFQGNSAPDKSGLPSDRFSAERTGGSVSTLTIQRTQQEDSAVYLCASSYSGGPITLPADEQYFGPGTRLTVT.